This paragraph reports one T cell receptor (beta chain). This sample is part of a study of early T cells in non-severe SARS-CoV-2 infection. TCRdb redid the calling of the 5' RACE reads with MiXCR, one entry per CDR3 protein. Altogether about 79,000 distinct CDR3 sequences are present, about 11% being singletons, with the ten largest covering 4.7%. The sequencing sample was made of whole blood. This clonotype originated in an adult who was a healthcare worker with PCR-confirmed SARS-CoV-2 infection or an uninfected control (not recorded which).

The CDR3 protein is CASRPRETNQPQHF. In DNA, the CDR3 is TGTGCCAGTAGACCGCGCGAAACCAATCAGCCCCAGCATTTT. V is TRBV19 and J is TRBJ1-5; no firm D call. The CDR3 covers 14 residues. The germline V and J ends were trimmed by 6 bases and 3 bases, with 12 bases remaining between them. Germline V gene data show CDR1 as LNHDA and CDR2 as SQIVND (reference sequence).